These 4 T cell receptor beta chains share one sample of origin, sequenced in a study of blood T cell repertoires in COVID-19. Generated by immunoSEQ multiplex PCR, the TCRdb table keeps only in-frame clones and is missing some. The table lists around 150,000 clones, roughly 90% of them singletons, with approximately 5% in the top ten. Sequences were obtained from peripheral blood. These TCRs come from a man between 25 and 39 years old with COVID-19, enrolled during active disease.

The chain couples TRBV11-3 to TRBJ2-7; 10 bases are shared with TRBD1. Germline-derived CDR1 and CDR2 are SGHNT and YENEEA. CDR3 size: 15 residues. J was trimmed by 2 bases and V by 1 base; bases with no gene match: 2. As DNA, the CDR3 is TGTGCCAGCAGCTTAGGTGGGACAGGGGCCTACGAGCAGTACTTC. Translation gives CASSLGGTGAYEQYF.

V usage is TRBV5-1 and J usage is TRBJ2-1, with TRBD2 matching over 9 bases. This CDR3 contains 15 residues. Germline V gives CDR1 SGHRS, CDR2 YFSETQ. Unmatched junction bases numbered 3, after V lost 0 bases and J lost 5 bases. This CDR3 reads CASSLVVAGDNEQFF. The CDR3 DNA follows: TGCGCCAGCAGCTTGGTGGTAGCGGGAGACAATGAGCAGTTCTTC.

The chain is built from TRBV7-2 and TRBJ2-5, with D possibly being TRBD1 (5 bases). Between the trimmed V and J ends, which lost 1 base and 2 bases, there was a span of 11 bases. CDR3 length: 15 residues. Germline V lookup: CDR1 SGHTA, CDR2 FQGNSA. The CDR3 DNA follows: TGTGCCAGCAGCTTAGTAAAGGGGTCTCAAGAGACCCAGTACTTC. Residues: CASSLVKGSQETQYF.

V usage is TRBV5-5 and J usage is TRBJ1-1; D possibly corresponds to TRBD1 (5 bases). The CDR3 has 14 amino acids. Germline V gene sequence: CDR1 SGHKS, CDR2 YYEKEE (reference sequence). V lost 0 bases, J lost 0 bases, and 6 bases lay in between. The CDR3 here is CASSLGGVNTEAFF. CDR3 DNA sequence: TGTGCCAGCAGCTTGGGGGGCGTGAACACTGAAGCTTTCTTT.